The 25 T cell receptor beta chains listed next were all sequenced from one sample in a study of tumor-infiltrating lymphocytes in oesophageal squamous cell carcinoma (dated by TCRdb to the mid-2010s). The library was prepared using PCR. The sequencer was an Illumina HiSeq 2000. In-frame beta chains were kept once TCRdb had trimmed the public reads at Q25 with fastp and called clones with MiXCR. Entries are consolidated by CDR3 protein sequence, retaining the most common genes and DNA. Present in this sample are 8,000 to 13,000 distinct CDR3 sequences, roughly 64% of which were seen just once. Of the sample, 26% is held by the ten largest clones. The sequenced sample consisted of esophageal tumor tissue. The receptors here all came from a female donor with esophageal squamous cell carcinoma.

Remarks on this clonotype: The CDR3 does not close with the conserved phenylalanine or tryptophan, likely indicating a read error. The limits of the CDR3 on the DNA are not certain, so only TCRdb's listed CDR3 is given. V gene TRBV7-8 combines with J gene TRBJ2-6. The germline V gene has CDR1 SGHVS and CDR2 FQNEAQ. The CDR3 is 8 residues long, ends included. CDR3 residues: CASSLSFG.

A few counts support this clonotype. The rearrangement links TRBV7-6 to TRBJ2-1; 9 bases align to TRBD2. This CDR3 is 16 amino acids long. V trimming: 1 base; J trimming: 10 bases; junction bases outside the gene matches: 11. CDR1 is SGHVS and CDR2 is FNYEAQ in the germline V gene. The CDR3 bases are TGTGCCAGCAGCTTAGGCGGGACTAGCAACCCGGGGGAGCAGTTCTTC. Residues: CASSLGGTSNPGEQFF.

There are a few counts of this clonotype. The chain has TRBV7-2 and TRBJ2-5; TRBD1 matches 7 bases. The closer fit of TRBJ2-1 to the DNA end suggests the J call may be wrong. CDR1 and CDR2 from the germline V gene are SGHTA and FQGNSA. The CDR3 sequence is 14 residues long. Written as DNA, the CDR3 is TGTGCCAGCAGCTTATATCACAGGGGTGATGAGCAGTTCTTC. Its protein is CASSLYHRGDEQFF.

In DNA form, the CDR3 reads TGTGCCAGCAGTCGTAATTCTGCGGGGCAAGAGACCCAGTACTTC. Translated, it gives CASSRNSAGQETQYF. The rearrangement links TRBV28 to TRBJ2-1; D might be TRBD2 (6 bases). The end of the DNA fits TRBJ2-5 better, so the J call may be wrong. This CDR3 spans 15 amino acids. Germline CDR1 reads MDHEN; CDR2 reads SYDVKM.

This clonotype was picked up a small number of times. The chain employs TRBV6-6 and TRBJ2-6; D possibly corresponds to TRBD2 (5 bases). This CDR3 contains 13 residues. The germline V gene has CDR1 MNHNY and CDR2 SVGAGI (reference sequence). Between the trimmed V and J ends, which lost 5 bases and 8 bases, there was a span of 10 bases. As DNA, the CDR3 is TGTGCCAGCAGTGAGGGCAGATCCAACGTCCTGACTTTC. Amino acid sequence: CASSEGRSNVLTF.

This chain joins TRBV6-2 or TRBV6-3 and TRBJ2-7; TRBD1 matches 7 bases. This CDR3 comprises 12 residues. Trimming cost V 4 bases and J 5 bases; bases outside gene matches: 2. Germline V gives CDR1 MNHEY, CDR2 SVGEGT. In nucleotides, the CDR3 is TGTGCCAGCAGTTCCCAGGGGGACGAGCAGTACTTC. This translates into CASSSQGDEQYF.

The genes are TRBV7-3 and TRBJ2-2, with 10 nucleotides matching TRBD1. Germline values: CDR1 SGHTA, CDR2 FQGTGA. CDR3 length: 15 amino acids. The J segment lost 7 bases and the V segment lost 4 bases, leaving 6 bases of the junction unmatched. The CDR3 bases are TGTGCCAGCAGCTCCCGACAGGGGGCGCTCGGGGAGCTGTTTTTT. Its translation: CASSSRQGALGELFF.

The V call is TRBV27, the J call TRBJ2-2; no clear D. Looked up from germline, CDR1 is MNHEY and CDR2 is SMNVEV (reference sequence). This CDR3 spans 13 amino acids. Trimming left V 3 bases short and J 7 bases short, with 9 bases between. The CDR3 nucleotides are TGTGCCAGCAGTTTCCATCGGAGCGGGGAGCTGTTTTTT. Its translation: CASSFHRSGELFF.

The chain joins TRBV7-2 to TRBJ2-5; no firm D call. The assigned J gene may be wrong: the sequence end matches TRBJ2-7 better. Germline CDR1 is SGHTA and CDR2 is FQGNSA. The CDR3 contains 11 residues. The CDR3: CASSPGNEQYF. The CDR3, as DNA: TGTGCCAGCAGCCCCGGCAACGAGCAGTACTTC.

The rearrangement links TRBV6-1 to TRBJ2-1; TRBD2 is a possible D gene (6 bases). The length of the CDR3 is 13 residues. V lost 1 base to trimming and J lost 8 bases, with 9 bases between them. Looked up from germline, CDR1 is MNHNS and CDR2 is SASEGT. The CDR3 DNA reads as TGTGCCAGCAGTGAAGGACCGGGAGATGAGCAGTTCTTC. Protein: CASSEGPGDEQFF.

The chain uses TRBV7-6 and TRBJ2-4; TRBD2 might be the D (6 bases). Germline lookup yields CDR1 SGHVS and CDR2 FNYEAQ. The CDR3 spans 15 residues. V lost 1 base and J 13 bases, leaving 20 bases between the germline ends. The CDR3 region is CASSLVGLGSGEQYF. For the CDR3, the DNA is TGTGCCAGCAGCTTAGTGGGACTGGGGAGTGGGGAGCAGTACTTC.

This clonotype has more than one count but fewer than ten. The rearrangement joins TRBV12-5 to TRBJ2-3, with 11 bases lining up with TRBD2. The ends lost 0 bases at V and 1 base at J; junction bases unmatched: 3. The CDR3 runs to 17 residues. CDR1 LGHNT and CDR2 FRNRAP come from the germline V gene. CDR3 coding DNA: TGTGCTAGTGGTTTGGTTCTAGCGGGGGGCCGCACAGATACGCAGTATTTT. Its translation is CASGLVLAGGRTDTQYF. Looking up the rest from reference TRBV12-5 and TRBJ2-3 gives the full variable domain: DARVTQTPRHKVTEMGQEVTMRCQPILGHNTVFWYRQTMMQGLELLAYFRNRAPLDDSGMPKDRFSAEMPDATLATLKIQPSEPRDSAVYFCASGLVLAGGRTDTQYFGPGTRLTVL.

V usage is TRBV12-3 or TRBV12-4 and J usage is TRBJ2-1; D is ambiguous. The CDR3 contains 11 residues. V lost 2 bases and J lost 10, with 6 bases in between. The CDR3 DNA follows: TGTGCCAGCAGTTTATCTAGGGAGCAGTTCTTC. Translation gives CASSLSREQFF.

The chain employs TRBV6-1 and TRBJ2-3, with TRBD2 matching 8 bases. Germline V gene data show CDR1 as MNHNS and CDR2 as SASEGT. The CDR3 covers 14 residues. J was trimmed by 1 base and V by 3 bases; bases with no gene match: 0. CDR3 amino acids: CASSEREGTDTQYF. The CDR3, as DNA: TGTGCCAGCAGTGAGCGGGAGGGCACAGATACGCAGTATTTT.

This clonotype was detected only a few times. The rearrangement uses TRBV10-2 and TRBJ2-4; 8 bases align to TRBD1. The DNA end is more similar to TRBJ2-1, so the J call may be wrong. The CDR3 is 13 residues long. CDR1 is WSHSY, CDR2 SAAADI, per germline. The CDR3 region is CASRTGVYNEQFF. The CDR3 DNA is TGCGCCAGCAGGACAGGGGTTTACAATGAGCAGTTCTTC.

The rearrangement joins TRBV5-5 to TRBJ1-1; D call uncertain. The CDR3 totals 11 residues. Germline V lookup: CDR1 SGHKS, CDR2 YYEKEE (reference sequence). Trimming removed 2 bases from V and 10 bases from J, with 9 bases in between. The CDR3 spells CASSLGSRAFF. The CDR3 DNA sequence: TGTGCCAGCAGCTTAGGAAGCCGAGCTTTCTTT.

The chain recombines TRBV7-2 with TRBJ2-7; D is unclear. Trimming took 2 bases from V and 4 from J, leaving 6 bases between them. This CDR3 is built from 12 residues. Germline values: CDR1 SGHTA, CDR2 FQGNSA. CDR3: CASSLQGYEQYF. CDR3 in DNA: TGTGCCAGCAGCTTACAAGGATACGAGCAGTACTTC.

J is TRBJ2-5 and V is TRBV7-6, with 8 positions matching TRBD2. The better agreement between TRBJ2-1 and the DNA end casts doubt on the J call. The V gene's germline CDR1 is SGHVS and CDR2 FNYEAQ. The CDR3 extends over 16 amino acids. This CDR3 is CASSLDGGLVGGEQFF. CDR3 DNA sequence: TGTGCCAGCAGCTTAGATGGGGGACTAGTAGGAGGTGAGCAGTTCTTC.

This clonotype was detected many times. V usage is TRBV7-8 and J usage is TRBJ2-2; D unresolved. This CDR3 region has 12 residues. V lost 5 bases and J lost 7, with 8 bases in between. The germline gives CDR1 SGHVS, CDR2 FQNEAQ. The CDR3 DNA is TGTGCCAGCAGCCCTACGATCGGGGAGCTGTTTTTT. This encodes CASSPTIGELFF.

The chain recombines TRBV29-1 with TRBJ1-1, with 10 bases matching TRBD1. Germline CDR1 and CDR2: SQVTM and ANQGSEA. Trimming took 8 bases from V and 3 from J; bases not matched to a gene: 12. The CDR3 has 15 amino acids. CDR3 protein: CSIWVFGQGDTEAFF. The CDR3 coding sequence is TGCAGCATTTGGGTCTTCGGACAGGGGGACACTGAAGCTTTCTTT.

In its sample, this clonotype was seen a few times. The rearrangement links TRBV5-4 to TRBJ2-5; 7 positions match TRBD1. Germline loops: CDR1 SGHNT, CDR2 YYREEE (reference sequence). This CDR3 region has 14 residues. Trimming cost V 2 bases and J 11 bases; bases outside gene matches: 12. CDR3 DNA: TGTGCCAGCAGCTTTCGAGGGGGCCGGAGTGAGCAGTACTTC. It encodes CASSFRGGRSEQYF.

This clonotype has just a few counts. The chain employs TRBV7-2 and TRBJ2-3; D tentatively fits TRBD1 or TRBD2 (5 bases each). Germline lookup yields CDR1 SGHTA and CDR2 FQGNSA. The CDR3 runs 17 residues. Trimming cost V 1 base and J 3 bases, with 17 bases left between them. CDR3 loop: CASSLVYPGPVTDTQYF. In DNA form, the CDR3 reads TGTGCCAGCAGCTTAGTTTACCCGGGACCCGTGACAGATACGCAGTATTTT.

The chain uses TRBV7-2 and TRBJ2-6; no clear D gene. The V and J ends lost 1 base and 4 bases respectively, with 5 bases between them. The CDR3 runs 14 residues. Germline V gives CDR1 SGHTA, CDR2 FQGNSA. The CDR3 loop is CASSLGQGANVLTF. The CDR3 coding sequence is TGTGCCAGCAGCTTAGGGCAGGGGGCCAACGTCCTGACTTTC.

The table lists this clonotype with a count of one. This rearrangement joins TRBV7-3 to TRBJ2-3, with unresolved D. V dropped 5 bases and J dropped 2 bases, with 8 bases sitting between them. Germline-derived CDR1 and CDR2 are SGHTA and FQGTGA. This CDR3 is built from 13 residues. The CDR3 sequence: CASSPKPTDTQYF. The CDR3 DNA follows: TGTGCCAGCAGCCCCAAGCCCACAGATACGCAGTATTTT. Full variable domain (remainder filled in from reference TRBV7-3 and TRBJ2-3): GAGVSQTPSNKVTEKGKYVELRCDPISGHTALYWYRQSLGQGPEFLIYFQGTGAADDSGLPNDRFFAVRPEGSVSTLKIQRTERGDSAVYLCASSPKPTDTQYFGPGTRLTVL.

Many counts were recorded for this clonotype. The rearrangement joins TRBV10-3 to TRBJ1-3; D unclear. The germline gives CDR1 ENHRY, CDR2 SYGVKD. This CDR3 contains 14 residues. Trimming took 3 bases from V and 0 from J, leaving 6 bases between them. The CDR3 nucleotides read TGTGCCATCAGTGATTTCGGCTCTGGAAACACCATATATTTT. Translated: CAISDFGSGNTIYF.